Sequencing of this T cell receptor beta chain was carried out in a study of vaccination and CD4 T cells after COVID-19. Concerning this clonotype: The antigen is not known.

Regarding treatment: approximately 10-day PBMC culture with coronavirus spike peptide pools or control peptides (ViraFEST assay). The assay that was used to sequence DNA from cultured CD4+ T cells was the Oncomine TCR Beta short-read assay. TCRdb passed the PCR reads through MiXCR, listing each CDR3 protein once. Found here are 13,000 or so distinct CDR3 sequences, 50% of them singletons; the top ten hold around 18%. Sequenced material: CD4+ T cells from blood, cultured in vitro. This receptor was taken from a human donor who had recovered from COVID-19.

CDR3 protein: CASSRQYKGTEAFF. As DNA, the CDR3 is TGTGCCAGCAGTAGACAGTATAAGGGAACTGAAGCTTTCTTT. The rearrangement links TRBV28 to TRBJ1-1; TRBD1 is a possible D gene (5 bases). The ends were cut back, 5 bases at V and 5 bases at J, with 15 bases in the middle. Germline values: CDR1 MDHEN, CDR2 SYDVKM. This CDR3 has 14 residues.